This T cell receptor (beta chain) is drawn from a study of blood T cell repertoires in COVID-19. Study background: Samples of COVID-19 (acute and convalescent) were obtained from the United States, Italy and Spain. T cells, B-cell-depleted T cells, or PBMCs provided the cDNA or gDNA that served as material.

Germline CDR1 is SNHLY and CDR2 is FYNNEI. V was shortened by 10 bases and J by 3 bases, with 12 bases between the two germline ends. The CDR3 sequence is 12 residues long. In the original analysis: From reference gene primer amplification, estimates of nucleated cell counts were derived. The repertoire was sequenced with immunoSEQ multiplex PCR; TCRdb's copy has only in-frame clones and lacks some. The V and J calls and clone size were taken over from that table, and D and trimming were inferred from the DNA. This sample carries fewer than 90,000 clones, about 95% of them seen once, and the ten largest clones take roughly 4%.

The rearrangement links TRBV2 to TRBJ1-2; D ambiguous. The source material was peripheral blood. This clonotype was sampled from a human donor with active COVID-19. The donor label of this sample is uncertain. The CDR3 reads CATRLADYGYTF. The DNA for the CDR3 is TGTGCCACGCGGCTAGCGGACTATGGCTACACCTTC.